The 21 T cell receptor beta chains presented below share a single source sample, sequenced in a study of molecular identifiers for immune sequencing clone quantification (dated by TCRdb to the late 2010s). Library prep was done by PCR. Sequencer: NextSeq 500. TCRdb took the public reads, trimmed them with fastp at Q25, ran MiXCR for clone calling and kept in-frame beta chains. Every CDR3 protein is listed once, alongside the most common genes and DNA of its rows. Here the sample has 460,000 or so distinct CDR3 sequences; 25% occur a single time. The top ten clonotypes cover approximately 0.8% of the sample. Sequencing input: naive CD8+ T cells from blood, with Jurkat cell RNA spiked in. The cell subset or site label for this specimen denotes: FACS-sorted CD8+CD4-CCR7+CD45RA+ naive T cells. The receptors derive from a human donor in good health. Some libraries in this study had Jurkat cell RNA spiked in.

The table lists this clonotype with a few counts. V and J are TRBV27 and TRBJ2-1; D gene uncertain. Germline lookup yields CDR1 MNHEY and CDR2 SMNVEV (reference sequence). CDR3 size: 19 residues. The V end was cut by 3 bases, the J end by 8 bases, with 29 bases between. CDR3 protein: CASSFRPLSLRKTLHEQFF. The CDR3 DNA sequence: TGTGCCAGCAGTTTCAGGCCCCTCTCACTAAGGAAAACCCTGCATGAGCAGTTCTTC.

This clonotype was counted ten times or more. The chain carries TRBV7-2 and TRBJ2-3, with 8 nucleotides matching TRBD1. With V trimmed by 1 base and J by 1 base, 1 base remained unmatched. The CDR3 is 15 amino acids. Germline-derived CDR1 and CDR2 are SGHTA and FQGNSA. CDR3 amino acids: CASSLEQGGTDTQYF. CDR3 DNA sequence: TGTGCCAGCAGCTTAGAACAGGGGGGCACAGATACGCAGTATTTT.

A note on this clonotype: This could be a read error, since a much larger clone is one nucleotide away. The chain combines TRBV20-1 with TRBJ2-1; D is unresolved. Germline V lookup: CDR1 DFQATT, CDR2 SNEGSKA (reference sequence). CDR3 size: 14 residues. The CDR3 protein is CSALILSSYNEQSF. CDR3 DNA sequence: TGCAGTGCCCTCATACTCAGCTCCTACAATGAGCAGTCCTTC.

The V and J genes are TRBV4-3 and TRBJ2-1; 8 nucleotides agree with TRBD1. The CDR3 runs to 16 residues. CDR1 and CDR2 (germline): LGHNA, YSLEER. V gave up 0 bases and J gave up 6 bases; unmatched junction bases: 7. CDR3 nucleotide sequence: TGCGCCAGCAGCCAAGATCGGGACAGGTCCGGCAATGAGCAGTTCTTC. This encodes CASSQDRDRSGNEQFF.

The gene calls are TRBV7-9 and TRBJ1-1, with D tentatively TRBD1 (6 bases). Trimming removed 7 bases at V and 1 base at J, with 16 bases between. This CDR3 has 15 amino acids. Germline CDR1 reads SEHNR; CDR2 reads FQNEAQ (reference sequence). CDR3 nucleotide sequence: TGTGCCAGCACCTCGATAGGGGGAGAGAACACTGAAGCTTTCTTT. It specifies CASTSIGGENTEAFF.

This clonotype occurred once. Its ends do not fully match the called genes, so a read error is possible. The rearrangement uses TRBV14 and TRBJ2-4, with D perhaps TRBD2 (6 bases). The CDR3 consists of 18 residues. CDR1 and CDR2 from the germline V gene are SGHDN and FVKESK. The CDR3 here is CASGQELPGTQPIYIQCF. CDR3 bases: TGTGCCAGCGGCCAAGAACTCCCCGGGACTCAACCTATTTACATTCAGTGCTTC.

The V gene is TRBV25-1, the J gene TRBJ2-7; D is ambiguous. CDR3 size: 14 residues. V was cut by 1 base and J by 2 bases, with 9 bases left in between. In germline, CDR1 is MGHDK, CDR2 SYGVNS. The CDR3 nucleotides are TGTGCCAGCAGTGAATCCGGCATGACCTACGAGCAGTACTTC. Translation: CASSESGMTYEQYF.

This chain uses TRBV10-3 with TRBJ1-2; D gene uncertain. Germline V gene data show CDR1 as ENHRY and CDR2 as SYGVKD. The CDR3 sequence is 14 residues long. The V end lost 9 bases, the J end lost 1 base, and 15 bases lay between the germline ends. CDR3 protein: CAIEEEGDNYGYTF. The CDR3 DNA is TGTGCCATAGAAGAAGAGGGCGATAACTATGGCTACACCTTC.

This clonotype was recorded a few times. CDR3 nucleotide sequence: TGTGCCACTAGGGGCCCTACTAACTATGGCTACACCTTC. This sequence encodes CATRGPTNYGYTF. The rearrangement uses TRBV19 and TRBJ1-2; maybe TRBD1 (5 bases). The CDR3 has 13 residues. The germline V gene has CDR1 LNHDA and CDR2 SQIVND (reference sequence). V lost 10 bases to trimming and J lost 0 bases, with 12 bases between them.

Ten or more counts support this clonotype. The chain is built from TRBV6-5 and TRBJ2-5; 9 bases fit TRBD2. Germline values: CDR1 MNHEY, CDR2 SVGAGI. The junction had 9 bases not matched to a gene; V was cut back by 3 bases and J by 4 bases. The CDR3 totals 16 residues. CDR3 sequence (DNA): TGTGCCAGCAGTTATCTTGGCGCTAGCGGGGTAGAGACCCAGTACTTC. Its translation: CASSYLGASGVETQYF.

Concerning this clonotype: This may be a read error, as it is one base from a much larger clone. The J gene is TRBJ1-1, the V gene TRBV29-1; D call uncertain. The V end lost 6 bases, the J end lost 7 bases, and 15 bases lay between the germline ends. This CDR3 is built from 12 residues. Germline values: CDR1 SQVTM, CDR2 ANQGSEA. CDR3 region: CSVTRTAIEAFF. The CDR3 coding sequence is TGCAGCGTGACAAGGACGGCGATTGAAGCTTTCTTT.

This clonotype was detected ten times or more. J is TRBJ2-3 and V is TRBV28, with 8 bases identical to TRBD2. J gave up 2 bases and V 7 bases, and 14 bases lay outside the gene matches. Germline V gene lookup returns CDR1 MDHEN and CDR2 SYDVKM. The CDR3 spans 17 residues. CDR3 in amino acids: CASNIQPGTRATDTQYF. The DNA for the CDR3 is TGTGCCAGCAACATACAACCAGGGACTAGGGCCACAGATACGCAGTATTTT.

The CDR3 bases are TGTGCCAGCAGCTTCGGGACGGGGGTCCAGCCCCAGCATTTT. The encoded protein is CASSFGTGVQPQHF. The V gene is TRBV5-6, the J gene TRBJ1-5, with D possibly matching TRBD1 (5 bases). Looked up from germline, CDR1 is SGHDT and CDR2 is YYEEEE. This CDR3 is built from 14 residues. Trimming took 2 bases from V and 7 from J, leaving 13 bases between them. Filled out from reference TRBV5-6 and TRBJ1-5, the complete variable domain reads DAGVTQSPTHLIKTRGQQVTLRCSPKSGHDTVSWYQQALGQGPQFIFQYYEEEERQRGNFPDRFSGHQFPNYSSELNVNALLLGDSALYLCASSFGTGVQPQHFGDGTRLSIL.

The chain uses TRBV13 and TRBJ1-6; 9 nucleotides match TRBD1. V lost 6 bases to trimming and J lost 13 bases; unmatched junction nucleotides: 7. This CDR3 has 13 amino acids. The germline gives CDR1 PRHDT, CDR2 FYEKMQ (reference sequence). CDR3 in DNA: TGTGCCAGCAGTGCGGGACAGGGTTTTCCCCTCCACTTT. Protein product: CASSAGQGFPLHF.

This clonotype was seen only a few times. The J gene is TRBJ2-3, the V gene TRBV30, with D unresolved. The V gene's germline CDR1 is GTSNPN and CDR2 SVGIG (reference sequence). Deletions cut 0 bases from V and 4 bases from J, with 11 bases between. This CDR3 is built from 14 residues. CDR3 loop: CAWSVMGMADTQYF. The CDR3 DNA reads TGTGCCTGGAGTGTCATGGGAATGGCAGATACGCAGTATTTT.

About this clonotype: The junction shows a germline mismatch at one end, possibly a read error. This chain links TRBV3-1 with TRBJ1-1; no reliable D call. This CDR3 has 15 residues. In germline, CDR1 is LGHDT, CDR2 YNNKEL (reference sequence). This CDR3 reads CASSQDFTVNTEASF. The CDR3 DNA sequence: TGTGCCAGCAGCCAAGATTTTACCGTGAACACTGAAGCTTCCTTT.

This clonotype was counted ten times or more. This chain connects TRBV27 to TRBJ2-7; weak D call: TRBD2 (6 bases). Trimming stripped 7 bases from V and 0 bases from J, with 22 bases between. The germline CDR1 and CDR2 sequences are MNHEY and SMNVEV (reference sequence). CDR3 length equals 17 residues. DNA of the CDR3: TGTGCCAGCACGAGATCAGGAGGGACCTATCCCTCCTACGAGCAGTACTTC. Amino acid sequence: CASTRSGGTYPSYEQYF.

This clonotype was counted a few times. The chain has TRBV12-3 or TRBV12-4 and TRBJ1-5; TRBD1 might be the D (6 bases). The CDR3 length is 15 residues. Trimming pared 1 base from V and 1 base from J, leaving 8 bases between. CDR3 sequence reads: CASSLDQGSNQPQHF. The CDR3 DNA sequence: TGTGCCAGCAGTTTAGATCAGGGGAGCAATCAGCCCCAGCATTTT.

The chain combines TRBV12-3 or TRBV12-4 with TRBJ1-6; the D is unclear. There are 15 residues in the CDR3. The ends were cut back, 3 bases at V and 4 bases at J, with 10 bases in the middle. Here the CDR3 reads CASSFGPDYNSPLHF. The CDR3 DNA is TGTGCCAGCAGTTTTGGGCCAGATTATAATTCACCCCTCCACTTT.

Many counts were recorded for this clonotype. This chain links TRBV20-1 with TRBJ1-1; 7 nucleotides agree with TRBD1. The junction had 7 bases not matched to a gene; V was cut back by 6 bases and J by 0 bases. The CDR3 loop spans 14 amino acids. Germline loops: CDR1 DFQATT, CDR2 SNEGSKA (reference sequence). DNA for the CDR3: TGCAGTGCAACATACAGGGGTTTGAACACTGAAGCTTTCTTT. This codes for CSATYRGLNTEAFF.

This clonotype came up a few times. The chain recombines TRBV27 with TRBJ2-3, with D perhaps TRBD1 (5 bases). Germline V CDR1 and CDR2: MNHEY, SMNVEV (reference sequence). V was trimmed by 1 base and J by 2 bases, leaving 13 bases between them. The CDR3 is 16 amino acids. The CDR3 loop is CASSLLSQGHTDTQYF. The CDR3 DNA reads TGTGCCAGCAGTTTATTATCGCAGGGCCACACAGATACGCAGTATTTT.